These 27 T cell receptor beta chains were all obtained from the same sample, sequenced in a study of Ad26.COV2.S vaccination and SARS-CoV-2 variants. TCRdb's copy holds only in-frame clones and misses some; the assay was immunoSEQ multiplex PCR. The table shows over 400,000 clones, with roughly nine tenths occurring only once. Treatment meaning: 19 received Ad26.COV2.S at low or high dose, single or two shots; roughly five received placebo; per-sample allocation not given. Samples were taken on day 63 after the first vaccine or placebo injection. The sample in question was peripheral blood, obtained in a trial of Ad26.COV2.S vaccine versus placebo. These receptors originate from a person between 18 and 65 years old who received the Ad26.COV2.S COVID-19 vaccine or a placebo.

The sample holds one count of this clone. The chain recombines TRBV15 with TRBJ2-1, with a tentative D call TRBD1 (5 bases). The CDR3 is made up of 15 amino acids. The germline V gene encodes CDR1 LNHNV and CDR2 YYDKDF (reference sequence). V dropped 1 base and J dropped 0 bases, with 7 bases sitting between them. CDR3 nucleotides: TGTGCCACCAGCAGAGGCGACAGCTCCTACAATGAGCAGTTCTTC. Protein product: CATSRGDSSYNEQFF. The full variable domain, with the rest looked up from reference TRBV15 and TRBJ2-1, is DAMVIQNPRYQVTQFGKPVTLSCSQTLNHNVMYWYQQKSSQAPKLLFHYYDKDFNNEADTPDNFQSRRPNTSFCFLDIRSPGLGDTAMYLCATSRGDSSYNEQFFGPGTRLTVL.

The chain carries TRBV18 and TRBJ2-1; 9 positions agree with TRBD2. The CDR3 extends over 16 amino acids. CDR1 is KGHSH, CDR2 LQKENI, per germline. V trimming: 0 bases; J trimming: 8 bases; junction bases outside the gene matches: 8. The CDR3 reads CASSPPGGRVHYEQFF. The CDR3 coding sequence is TGTGCCAGCTCACCACCGGGCGGGAGGGTACACTATGAGCAGTTCTTC.

The chain carries TRBV24-1 and TRBJ1-2; no clear D gene. Deletions cut 3 bases from V and 4 bases from J, with 5 bases between. The CDR3 is 12 residues long. CDR1 KGHDR and CDR2 SFDVKD come from the germline V gene. CDR3 nucleotide sequence: TGTGCCACCAGTGATGACCTCTATGGCTACACCTTC. This encodes CATSDDLYGYTF.

The rearrangement joins TRBV11-3 to TRBJ2-3, with a weak D call TRBD2 (5 bases). The germline gives CDR1 SGHNT, CDR2 YENEEA. The CDR3 has 15 residues. Trimming removed 0 bases at V and 2 bases at J, with 9 bases between. This CDR3 is CASSLEGGFTDTQYF. CDR3 DNA sequence: TGTGCCAGCAGCTTAGAGGGCGGGTTCACAGATACGCAGTATTTT.

The chain has TRBV6-2 or TRBV6-3 and TRBJ1-1; 8 nucleotides match TRBD1. CDR1 is MNHEY and CDR2 is SVGEGT in the germline V gene. CDR3 length: 14 residues. V lost 6 bases, J lost 9 bases, and 12 bases stayed unmatched. CDR3 region: CASSFGQGVTKAFF. In DNA form, the CDR3 reads TGTGCCAGCAGCTTCGGACAGGGTGTCACGAAAGCTTTCTTT.

V is TRBV3-1 (or the pseudogene TRBV3-2) and J is TRBJ2-7; no clear D. The CDR3 loop spans 14 amino acids. Germline CDR1 and CDR2: LGHDT and YNNKEL (reference sequence). Trimming removed 0 bases at V and 0 bases at J, with 6 bases between. Here the CDR3 DNA reads TGTGCCAGCAGCCAAGAGCAGAGCTCCTACGAGCAGTACGTC. Its protein product is CASSQEQSSYEQYV.

The chain is built from TRBV29-1 and TRBJ2-5; D possibly corresponds to TRBD1 (6 bases). This CDR3 has 13 amino acids. Germline V gene data show CDR1 as SQVTM and CDR2 as ANQGSEA. The V and J ends lost 4 bases and 2 bases respectively, with 11 bases between them. The CDR3: CSVGTANQETQYF. The DNA for the CDR3 is TGCAGCGTTGGGACAGCGAATCAAGAGACCCAGTACTTC.

The genes are TRBV6-2 or TRBV6-3 and TRBJ1-1; D remains ambiguous. V gave up 2 bases and J gave up 3 bases, with 13 bases separating them. The CDR3 length is 15 residues. Germline V CDR1 and CDR2: MNHEY, SVGEGT. CDR3 in amino acids: CASSYRLGLDTEAFF. The CDR3 region has the DNA TGTGCCAGCAGTTACCGGTTAGGCCTCGACACTGAAGCTTTCTTT.

The chain uses TRBV30 and TRBJ2-7; 10 bases align to TRBD1. Germline CDR1 reads GTSNPN; CDR2 reads SVGIG (reference sequence). The CDR3 runs to 15 residues. V gave up 2 bases and J gave up 2 bases; unmatched junction bases: 6. This chain's CDR3 is CAWSWDRGPTYEQYF. CDR3 DNA sequence: TGTGCCTGGAGTTGGGACAGGGGACCTACCTACGAGCAGTACTTC.

V is TRBV18 and J is TRBJ1-2; no definite D call. This CDR3 is built from 11 residues. Germline assignment: CDR1 KGHSH and CDR2 LQKENI. Trimming left V 5 bases short and J 11 bases short, with 12 bases between. The CDR3 DNA follows: TGTGCCAGCTCAGCCGGCCGCCTTTACACCTTC. It specifies CASSAGRLYTF. Supplemented by reference TRBV18 and TRBJ1-2, the full variable domain reads NAGVMQNPRHLVRRRGQEARLRCSPMKGHSHVYWYRQLPEEGLKFMVYLQKENIIDESGMPKERFSAEFPKEGPSILRIQQVVRGDSAAYFCASSAGRLYTFGSGTRLTVV.

This clone appeared a few times. J is TRBJ2-7 and V is TRBV18; no firm D call. CDR1 is KGHSH and CDR2 is LQKENI in the germline V gene. The CDR3 length is 12 residues. V was clipped by 5 bases and J by 1 base, with 6 bases between them. CDR3 sequence reads: CASSSASYEQYF. In nucleotides, the CDR3 is TGTGCCAGCTCATCCGCATCCTACGAGCAGTACTTC.

The J gene is TRBJ2-3, the V gene TRBV4-2, with 12 bases identical to TRBD2. CDR3 length equals 15 residues. After removal of 7 bases from V and 3 bases from J, the junction contained 5 bases not matched to a gene. Germline assignment: CDR1 LGHNA and CDR2 YNFKEQ. The CDR3, as DNA: TGTGCCAGCACTACTAGCGGGGGGCTGACAGATACGCAGTATTTT. Translation: CASTTSGGLTDTQYF.

This chain connects TRBV4-3 to TRBJ1-6; D is undetermined. Germline CDR1 is LGHNA and CDR2 is YSLEER. The CDR3 extends over 15 amino acids. V shed 4 bases and J shed 7 bases, with 14 bases lying between them. The CDR3 region has the DNA TGCGCCAGCAGCCGCAACGAGAGAAACAATTCACCCCTCCACTTT. The encoded protein is CASSRNERNNSPLHF.

The chain has TRBV6-6 and TRBJ2-7; the D is unclear. The CDR3 spans 14 residues. Germline V gives CDR1 MNHNY, CDR2 SVGAGI (reference sequence). With 3 bases removed from V and 1 base from J, the gap between germline ends came to 10 bases. Written as DNA, the CDR3 is TGTGCCAGCAGTTATGGGCTGGGTTCCTACGAGCAGTACGTC. Amino acid sequence: CASSYGLGSYEQYV.

This chain uses TRBV29-1 with TRBJ1-1, with TRBD1 as a possible D gene (6 bases). CDR3 length: 14 residues. With 7 bases removed from V and 4 bases from J, the gap between germline ends came to 19 bases. Germline V gene sequence: CDR1 SQVTM, CDR2 ANQGSEA. CDR3 residues: CSADLQGAATEAFF. In DNA, the CDR3 is TGCAGCGCCGACTTACAGGGCGCGGCCACTGAAGCTTTCTTT.

This sequence joins TRBV7-2 and TRBJ2-1, with TRBD2 as a possible D gene (7 bases). CDR1 and CDR2 (germline): SGHTA, FQGNSA. Trimming took 0 bases from V and 9 from J, leaving 15 bases between them. The CDR3 extends over 15 amino acids. This chain's CDR3 is CASSLARVGGLEQFF. CDR3 sequence (DNA): TGTGCCAGCAGCTTAGCGCGGGTCGGGGGGCTTGAGCAGTTCTTC. The full variable domain, rest sourced from reference TRBV7-2 and TRBJ2-1, is GAGVSQSPSNKVTEKGKDVELRCDPISGHTALYWYRQSLGQGLEFLIYFQGNSAPDKSGLPSDRFSAERTGGSVSTLTIQRTQQEDSAVYLCASSLARVGGLEQFFGPGTRLTVL.

In this sample, this clone turned up once. The chain is built from TRBV15 and TRBJ2-2, with TRBD1 identical over 10 bases. The J segment lost 4 bases and the V segment lost 9 bases, leaving 5 bases of the junction unmatched. CDR3 length: 14 amino acids. CDR1 LNHNV and CDR2 YYDKDF come from the germline V gene (reference sequence). CDR3 sequence: CATRDRGSTGELFF. CDR3 nucleotide sequence: TGTGCCACTCGGGACAGGGGATCCACCGGGGAGCTGTTTTTT.

V and J are TRBV7-2 and TRBJ1-3; no firm D call. The CDR3 loop spans 15 amino acids. V lost 2 bases to trimming and J lost 2 bases, with 10 bases between them. Looked up from germline, CDR1 is SGHTA and CDR2 is FQGNSA. CDR3 residues: CASSLRVGAGNTIYF. CDR3 nucleotide sequence: TGTGCCAGCAGCTTAAGGGTTGGGGCTGGAAACACCATATATTTT.

The V call is TRBV5-6, the J call TRBJ2-7, with TRBD2 matching over 7 bases. From germline, CDR1 is SGHDT and CDR2 YYEEEE. V lost 4 bases, J lost 5 bases, and 15 bases stayed unmatched. The CDR3 has 16 residues. CDR3 residues: CASSSPREEHRDEQYF. CDR3 DNA: TGTGCCAGCAGCAGCCCACGGGAGGAGCATAGGGACGAGCAGTACTTC.

V usage is TRBV20-1 and J usage is TRBJ1-1, with D unresolved. This CDR3 is 11 amino acids long. Trimming pared 5 bases from V and 4 bases from J, leaving 8 bases between. Germline CDR1 DFQATT, CDR2 SNEGSKA (reference sequence). In DNA, the CDR3 is TGCAGTGCTTCCTTTGGCACTGAAGCTTTCTTT. Its protein is CSASFGTEAFF.

The chain recombines TRBV21-1 with TRBJ2-2. TRBV21-1 is a pseudogene locus. CDR3 length equals 14 residues. CDR3 DNA sequence: TGTGCCAGCAGCAAAGGGGATAACACCGGGGAGCTGTTTTTT. Its protein is CASSKGDNTGELFF.

The rearrangement joins TRBV5-4 to TRBJ2-7; 10 bases agree with TRBD1. The germline CDR1 and CDR2 sequences are SGHNT and YYREEE (reference sequence). Unmatched junction bases numbered 13, after V lost 3 bases and J lost 4 bases. The CDR3 spans 17 residues. The CDR3 DNA is TGTGCCAGCAGCTCTCGACTTGGGACAGGGGAATCTTACGAGCAGTACGTC. Translated, it gives CASSSRLGTGESYEQYV.

The chain links TRBV19 to TRBJ2-2; D not resolved. The CDR3 extends over 12 amino acids. The V and J ends lost 3 bases and 11 bases respectively, with 10 bases between them. From germline, CDR1 is LNHDA and CDR2 SQIVND (reference sequence). CDR3 sequence: CASSMPLAELFF. DNA of the CDR3: TGTGCCAGTAGTATGCCCCTCGCTGAGCTGTTTTTT. The variable domain in full, completed from reference TRBV19 and TRBJ2-2, reads DGGITQSPKYLFRKEGQNVTLSCEQNLNHDAMYWYRQDPGQGLRLIYYSQIVNDFQKGDIAEGYSVSREKKESFPLTVTSAQKNPTAFYLCASSMPLAELFFGEGSRLTVL.

This clone was seen ten or more times. V gene TRBV7-9 combines with J gene TRBJ1-3; 8 bases match TRBD1. Looked up from germline, CDR1 is SEHNR and CDR2 is FQNEAQ (reference sequence). V lost 4 bases, J lost 0 bases, and 5 bases stayed unmatched. The length of the CDR3 is 16 residues. This chain's CDR3 is CASSWRGQASGNTIYF. CDR3 bases: TGTGCCAGCAGCTGGAGGGGACAGGCCTCTGGAAACACCATATATTTT.

This sequence joins TRBV7-2 and TRBJ2-2; the match to TRBD2 covers 7 bases. This CDR3 comprises 17 residues. CDR1 and CDR2 from the germline V gene are SGHTA and FQGNSA. J gave up 0 bases and V 4 bases, and 8 bases lay outside the gene matches. DNA of the CDR3: TGTGCCAGCAGCTCCGGTTCGGGGGGATCGAACACCGGGGAGCTGTTTTTT. Amino acid sequence: CASSSGSGGSNTGELFF.

This clone appeared a single time. The rearrangement links TRBV29-1 to TRBJ1-1; TRBD1 matches 7 bases. The V segment lost 4 bases and the J segment 4 bases; nucleotides outside the gene matches: 9. Germline V gene lookup returns CDR1 SQVTM and CDR2 ANQGSEA. This CDR3 comprises 14 residues. CDR3 sequence (DNA): TGCAGCGTTGGCAGGGGGGTGGGTTCCACTGAAGCTTTCTTT. Its protein product is CSVGRGVGSTEAFF.

The rearrangement joins TRBV5-4 to TRBJ1-1, with unresolved D. CDR3 length equals 13 residues. CDR1 is SGHNT and CDR2 is YYREEE in the germline V gene (reference sequence). V shed 6 bases and J shed 10 bases, with 19 bases lying between them. Here the CDR3 reads CASTPGPFRRAFF. CDR3 DNA: TGTGCCAGCACCCCTGGGCCTTTCCGGAGAGCTTTCTTT.